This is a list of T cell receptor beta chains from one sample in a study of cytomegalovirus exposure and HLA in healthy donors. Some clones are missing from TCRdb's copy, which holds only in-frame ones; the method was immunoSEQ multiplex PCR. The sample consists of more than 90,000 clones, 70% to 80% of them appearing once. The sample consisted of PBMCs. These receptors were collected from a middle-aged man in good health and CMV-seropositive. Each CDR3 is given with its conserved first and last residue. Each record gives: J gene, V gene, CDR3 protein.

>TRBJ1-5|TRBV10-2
CASSDLKEGRPAQHF
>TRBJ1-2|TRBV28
CATGDSTNYGYTF
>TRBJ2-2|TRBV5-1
CASSFSSGTGELFF
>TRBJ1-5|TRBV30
CAWSVGQALHF
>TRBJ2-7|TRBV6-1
CASSVSGGLSYEQYF
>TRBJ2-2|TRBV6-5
CASSYLAGYTGELFF
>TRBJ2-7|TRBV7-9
CASSNGQGGQRLPDEQYF
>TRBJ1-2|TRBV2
CASSYGQGGSYGYTF
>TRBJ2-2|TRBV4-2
CASSIFQGGGNTGELFF
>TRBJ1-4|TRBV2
CASSELKSGKLFF
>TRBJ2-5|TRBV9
CASSTSGAGETQYF
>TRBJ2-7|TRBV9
CASSVGDSYSYEQYF
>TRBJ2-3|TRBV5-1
CASRPPGLAGRLGTDTQYF
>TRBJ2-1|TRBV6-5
CASRGTSGRTNEQFF
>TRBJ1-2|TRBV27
CASKLRTGDLYYGYTF
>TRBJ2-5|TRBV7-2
CASSLAASLYQETQYF
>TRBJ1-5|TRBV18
CASSPEAYNRPQHF